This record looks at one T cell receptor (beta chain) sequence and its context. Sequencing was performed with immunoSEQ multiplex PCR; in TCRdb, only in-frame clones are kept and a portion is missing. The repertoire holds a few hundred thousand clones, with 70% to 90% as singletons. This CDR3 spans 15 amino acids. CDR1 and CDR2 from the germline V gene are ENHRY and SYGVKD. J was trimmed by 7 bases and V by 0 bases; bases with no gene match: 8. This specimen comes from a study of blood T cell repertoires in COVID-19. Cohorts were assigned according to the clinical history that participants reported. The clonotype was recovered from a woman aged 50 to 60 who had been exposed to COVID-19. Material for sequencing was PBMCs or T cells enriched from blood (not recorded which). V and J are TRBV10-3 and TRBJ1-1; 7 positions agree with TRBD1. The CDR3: CAISESHVGGGEAFF. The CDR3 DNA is TGTGCCATCAGTGAGTCGCATGTAGGGGGCGGTGAAGCTTTCTTT.